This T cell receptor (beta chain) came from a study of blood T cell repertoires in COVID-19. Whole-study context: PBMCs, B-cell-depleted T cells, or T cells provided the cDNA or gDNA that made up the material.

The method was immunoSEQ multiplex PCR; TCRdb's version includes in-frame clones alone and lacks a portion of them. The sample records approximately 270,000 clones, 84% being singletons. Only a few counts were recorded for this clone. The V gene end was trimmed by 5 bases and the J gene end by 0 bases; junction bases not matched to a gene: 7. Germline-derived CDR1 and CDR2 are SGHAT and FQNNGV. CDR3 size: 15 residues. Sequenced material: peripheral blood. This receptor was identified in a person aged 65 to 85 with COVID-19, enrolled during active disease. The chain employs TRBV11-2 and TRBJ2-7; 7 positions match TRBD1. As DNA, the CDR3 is TGTGCCAGCAGCCGAACCGGGACAGCCTCCTACGAGCAGTACTTC. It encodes CASSRTGTASYEQYF. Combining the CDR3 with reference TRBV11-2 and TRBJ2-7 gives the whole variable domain EAGVAQSPRYKIIEKRQSVAFWCNPISGHATLYWYQQILGQGPKLLIQFQNNGVVDDSQLPKDRFSAERLKGVDSTLKIQPAKLEDSAVYLCASSRTGTASYEQYFGPGTRLTVT.